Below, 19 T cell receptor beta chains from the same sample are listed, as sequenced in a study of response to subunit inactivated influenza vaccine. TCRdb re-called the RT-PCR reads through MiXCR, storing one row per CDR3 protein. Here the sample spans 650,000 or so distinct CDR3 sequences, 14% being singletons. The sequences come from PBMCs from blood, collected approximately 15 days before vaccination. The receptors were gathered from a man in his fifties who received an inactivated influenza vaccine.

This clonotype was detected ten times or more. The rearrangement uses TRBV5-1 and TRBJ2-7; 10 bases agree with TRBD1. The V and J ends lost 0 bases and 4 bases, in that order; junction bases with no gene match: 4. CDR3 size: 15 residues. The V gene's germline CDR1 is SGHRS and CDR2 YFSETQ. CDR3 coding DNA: TGCGCCAGCAGCTTGGGGGGGACAGGGGATTACGAGCAGTACTTC. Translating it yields CASSLGGTGDYEQYF.

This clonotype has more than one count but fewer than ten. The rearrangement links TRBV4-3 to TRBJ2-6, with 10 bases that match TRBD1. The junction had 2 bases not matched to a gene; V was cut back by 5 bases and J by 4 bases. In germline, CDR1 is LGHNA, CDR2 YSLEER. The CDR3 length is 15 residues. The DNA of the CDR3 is TGCGCCAGCAGCGACAGGGGGCTCGGGGCCAACGTCCTGACTTTC. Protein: CASSDRGLGANVLTF.

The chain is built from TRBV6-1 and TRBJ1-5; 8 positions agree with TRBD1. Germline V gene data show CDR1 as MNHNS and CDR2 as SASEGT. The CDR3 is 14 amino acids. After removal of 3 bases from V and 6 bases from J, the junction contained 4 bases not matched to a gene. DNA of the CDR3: TGTGCCAGCAGTGACAGGGGGCAAGGTCAGCCCCAGCATTTT. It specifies CASSDRGQGQPQHF.

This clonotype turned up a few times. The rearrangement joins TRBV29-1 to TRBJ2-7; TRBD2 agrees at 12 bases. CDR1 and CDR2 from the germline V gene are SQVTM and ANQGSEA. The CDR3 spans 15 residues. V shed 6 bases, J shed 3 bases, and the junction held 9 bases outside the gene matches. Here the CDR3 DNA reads TGCAGCGTCGGCCCAACTAGCGGGGGGATCTACGAGCAGTACTTC. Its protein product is CSVGPTSGGIYEQYF.

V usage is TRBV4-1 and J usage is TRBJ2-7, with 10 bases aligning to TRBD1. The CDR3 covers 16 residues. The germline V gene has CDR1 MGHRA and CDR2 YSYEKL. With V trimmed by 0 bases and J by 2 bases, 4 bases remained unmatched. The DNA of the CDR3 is TGCGCCAGCAGCCAAGATTCCGGGACAGGGGCCTACGAGCAGTACTTC. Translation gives CASSQDSGTGAYEQYF.

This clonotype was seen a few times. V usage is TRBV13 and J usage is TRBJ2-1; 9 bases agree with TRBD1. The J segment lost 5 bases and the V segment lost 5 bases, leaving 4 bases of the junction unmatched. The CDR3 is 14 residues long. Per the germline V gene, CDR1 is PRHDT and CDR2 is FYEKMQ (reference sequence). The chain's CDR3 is CASSNRDRDNEQFF. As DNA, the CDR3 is TGTGCCAGCAGCAACCGGGACAGGGACAATGAGCAGTTCTTC.

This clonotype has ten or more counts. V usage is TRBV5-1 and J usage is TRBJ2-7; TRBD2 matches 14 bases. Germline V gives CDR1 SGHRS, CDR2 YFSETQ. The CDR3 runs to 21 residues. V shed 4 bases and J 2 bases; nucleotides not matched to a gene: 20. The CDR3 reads CASSPGRSSGLAGVLTYEQYF. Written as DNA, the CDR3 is TGCGCCAGCAGCCCCGGACGGAGCTCGGGACTAGCGGGGGTACTTACCTACGAGCAGTACTTC. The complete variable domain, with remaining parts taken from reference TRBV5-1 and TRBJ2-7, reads KAGVTQTPRYLIKTRGQQVTLSCSPISGHRSVSWYQQTPGQGLQFLFEYFSETQRNKGNFPGRFSGRQFSNSRSEMNVSTLELGDSALYLCASSPGRSSGLAGVLTYEQYFGPGTRLTVT.

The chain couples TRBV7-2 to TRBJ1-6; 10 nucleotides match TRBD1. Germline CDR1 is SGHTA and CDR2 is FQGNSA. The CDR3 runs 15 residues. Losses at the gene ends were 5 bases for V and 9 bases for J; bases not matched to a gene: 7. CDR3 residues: CASSPGQGKVSPLHF. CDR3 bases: TGTGCCAGCAGCCCGGGACAGGGGAAGGTTTCACCCCTCCACTTT.

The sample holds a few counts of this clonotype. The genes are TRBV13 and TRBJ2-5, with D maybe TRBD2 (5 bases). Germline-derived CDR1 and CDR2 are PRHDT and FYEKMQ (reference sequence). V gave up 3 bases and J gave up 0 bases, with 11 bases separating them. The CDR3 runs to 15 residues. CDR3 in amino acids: CASSFRAVYQETQYF. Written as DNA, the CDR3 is TGTGCCAGCAGCTTTAGAGCGGTGTACCAAGAGACCCAGTACTTC.

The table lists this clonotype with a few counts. In nucleotides, the CDR3 is TGTGCCAGCAGTGAAGACATTGATTTGGAGCAGTTCTTC. Protein product: CASSEDIDLEQFF. The chain links TRBV6-1 to TRBJ2-1; D unresolved. V was pared by 1 base and J by 10 bases, with 11 bases between. The CDR3 spans 13 residues. Looked up from germline, CDR1 is MNHNS and CDR2 is SASEGT.

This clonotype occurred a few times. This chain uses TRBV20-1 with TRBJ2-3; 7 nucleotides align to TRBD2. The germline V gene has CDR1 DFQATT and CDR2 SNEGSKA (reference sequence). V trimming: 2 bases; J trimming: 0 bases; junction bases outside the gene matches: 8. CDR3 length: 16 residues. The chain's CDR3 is CSARPRASGSTDTQYF. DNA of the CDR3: TGCAGTGCTAGACCGCGGGCTAGCGGTAGCACAGATACGCAGTATTTT.

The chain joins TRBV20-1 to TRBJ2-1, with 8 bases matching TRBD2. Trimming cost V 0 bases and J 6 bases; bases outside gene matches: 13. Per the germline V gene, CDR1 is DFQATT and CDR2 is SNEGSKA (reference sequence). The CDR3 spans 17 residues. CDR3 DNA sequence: TGCAGTGCTAGAGATCAGGAAAAACTAGCGGCCATCAATGAGCAGTTCTTC. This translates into CSARDQEKLAAINEQFF.

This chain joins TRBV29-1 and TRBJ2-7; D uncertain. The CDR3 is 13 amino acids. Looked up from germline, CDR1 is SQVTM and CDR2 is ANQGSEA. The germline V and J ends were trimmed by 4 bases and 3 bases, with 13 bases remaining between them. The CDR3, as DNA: TGCAGCGTTGTGAGCAGACTCGGCTACGAGCAGTACTTC. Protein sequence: CSVVSRLGYEQYF.

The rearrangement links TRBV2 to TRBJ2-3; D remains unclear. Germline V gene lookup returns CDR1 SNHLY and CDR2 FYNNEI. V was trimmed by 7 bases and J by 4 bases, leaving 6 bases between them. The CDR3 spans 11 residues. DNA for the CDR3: TGTGCCAGCAACCCCCCAGATACGCAGTATTTT. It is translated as CASNPPDTQYF.

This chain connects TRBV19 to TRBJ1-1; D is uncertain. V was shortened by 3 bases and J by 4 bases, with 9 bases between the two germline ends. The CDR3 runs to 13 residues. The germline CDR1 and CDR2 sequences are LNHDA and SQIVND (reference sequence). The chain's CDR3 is CASSITRGTEAFF. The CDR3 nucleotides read TGTGCCAGTAGTATCACTCGCGGCACTGAAGCTTTCTTT.

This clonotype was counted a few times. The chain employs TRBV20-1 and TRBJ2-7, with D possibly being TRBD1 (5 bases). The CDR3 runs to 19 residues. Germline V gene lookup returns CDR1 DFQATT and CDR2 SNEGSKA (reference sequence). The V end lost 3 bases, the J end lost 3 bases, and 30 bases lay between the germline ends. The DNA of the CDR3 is TGCAGTGCTAGCCCTCATTCAGGACGTGGACACCGACTCTACTACGAGCAGTACTTC. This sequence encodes CSASPHSGRGHRLYYEQYF.

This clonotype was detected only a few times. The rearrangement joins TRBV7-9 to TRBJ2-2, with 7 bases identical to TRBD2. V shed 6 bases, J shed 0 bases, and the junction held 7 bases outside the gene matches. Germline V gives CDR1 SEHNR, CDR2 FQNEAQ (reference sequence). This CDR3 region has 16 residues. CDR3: CASRPPSGPNTGELFF. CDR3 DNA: TGTGCCAGCAGGCCTCCTAGCGGACCGAACACCGGGGAGCTGTTTTTT. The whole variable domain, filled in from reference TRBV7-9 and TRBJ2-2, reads DTGVSQNPRHKITKRGQNVTFRCDPISEHNRLYWYRQTLGQGPEFLTYFQNEAQLEKSRLLSDRFSAERPKGSFSTLEIQRTEQGDSAMYLCASRPPSGPNTGELFFGEGSRLTVL.

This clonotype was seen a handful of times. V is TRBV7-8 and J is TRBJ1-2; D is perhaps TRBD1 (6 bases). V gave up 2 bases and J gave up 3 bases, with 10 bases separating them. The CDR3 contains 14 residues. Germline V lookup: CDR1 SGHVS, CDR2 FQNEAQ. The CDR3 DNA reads TGTGCCAGCAGCTTACCGGGGGCGGACTATGGCTACACCTTC. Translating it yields CASSLPGADYGYTF.

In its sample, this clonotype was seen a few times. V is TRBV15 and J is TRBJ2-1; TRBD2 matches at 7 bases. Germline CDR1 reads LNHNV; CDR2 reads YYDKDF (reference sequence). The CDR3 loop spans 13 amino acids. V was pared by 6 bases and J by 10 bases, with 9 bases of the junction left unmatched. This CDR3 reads CATSIAGAGEQFF. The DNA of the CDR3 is TGTGCCACCAGTATCGCGGGAGCGGGGGAGCAGTTCTTC.